This passage covers 3 T cell receptor beta chains from one sample sequenced in a study of CDR3 diversity in severe acne (dated by TCRdb to between 2017 and 2020). Libraries came from PCR. Sequencing relied on an Illumina HiSeq 2000. TCRdb redid the processing of the public reads, applying fastp at Q25 and MiXCR, and retained in-frame beta chains. One record per CDR3 amino acid sequence lists the most common genes and DNA. Present in this sample are over 85,000 distinct CDR3 sequences, roughly 51% of which were seen just once. The ten most abundant clones make up over 10% of the sample. The sample comprised blood. Source of these receptors: a male donor with acne.

This clonotype was detected only once. CDR3 sequence (DNA): TGTGCCAGCAGTGAATCCCCCGCGGACAGGGGGGCCGAGCAGTACTTC. Translating it yields CASSESPADRGAEQYF. The chain combines TRBV25-1 with TRBJ2-7, with 10 bases fitting TRBD1. Germline V gene data show CDR1 as MGHDK and CDR2 as SYGVNS. After removal of 1 base from V and 6 bases from J, the junction contained 9 bases not matched to a gene. The CDR3 is made up of 16 amino acids.

This clonotype appeared a few times. The chain combines TRBV24-1 with TRBJ1-2; the match to TRBD1 covers 7 bases. Per germline, CDR1 KGHDR and CDR2 SFDVKD. The CDR3 runs to 11 residues. CDR3 residues: CITDREDGYTF. DNA for the CDR3: TGTATCACTGACAGGGAGGATGGCTACACCTTC.

This rearrangement joins TRBV20-1 to TRBJ2-5; 14 nucleotides match TRBD2. From germline, CDR1 is DFQATT and CDR2 SNEGSKA (reference sequence). J lost 1 base, V lost 4 bases, and 11 bases had no gene match. The CDR3 loop spans 18 amino acids. The CDR3 is CSAKTWTSGRFGQETQYF. The CDR3 nucleotides read TGCAGTGCTAAAACGTGGACTAGCGGGAGGTTCGGCCAAGAGACCCAGTACTTC.